This T cell receptor (beta chain) was identified in a study of shared clonotypes between healthy human individuals. Evenly divided among several immunoSEQ plates was the genomic DNA of each subset. The data were produced by immunoSEQ multiplex PCR, yet TCRdb's version contains in-frame clones alone and is incomplete. The sample yields a few million clones, approximately 92% seen once. Selected positively for CCR7 and CD45RO-negative, naive CD8 cells excluded terminally differentiated effector memory CD45RA+ cells. With 5 bases removed from V and 2 bases from J, the gap between germline ends came to 13 bases. The germline V gene has CDR1 SGHDT and CDR2 YYEEEE. The CDR3 consists of 14 residues.

The rearrangement joins TRBV5-6 to TRBJ1-2, with no clear D. This receptor was taken from a man between 18 and 29 years old in good health. Some clones in this sample may be carry-over from other donors' samples. Specimen: naive CD8+ T cells from PBMCs. Here the CDR3 DNA reads TGTGCCAGCAGTGAGTACCGGCTGAACTATGGCTACACCTTC. Translation gives CASSEYRLNYGYTF.